This T cell receptor (beta chain) came from a study of blood T cell repertoires in COVID-19. Study information: COVID-19 samples collected from the United States, Italy and Spain covered acute and convalescent phases. T cells, B-cell-depleted T cells, or PBMCs provided the cDNA or gDNA that served as material.

The CDR3 loop spans 16 amino acids. The V and J ends lost 4 bases and 0 bases, in that order; junction bases with no gene match: 7. In germline, CDR1 is SGHRS, CDR2 YFSETQ. In the original processing: Amplification with reference gene primers provided the estimates of nucleated cell counts. TCRdb's copy holds only in-frame clones and misses some; the assay was immunoSEQ multiplex PCR. That table is the source of V, J and clone size, and D and trimming were worked out from the DNA. The table includes about 310,000 clones, approximately 89% detected once. The chain employs TRBV5-1 and TRBJ2-7, with 10 bases lining up with TRBD2. This sequence was found in a woman aged 45-65 years who had recovered from COVID-19. The sample comprised peripheral blood. CDR3 residues: CASSRSPSGGSYEQYF. The CDR3 DNA follows: TGCGCCAGCAGCAGATCTCCTAGCGGGGGCTCCTACGAGCAGTACTTC.